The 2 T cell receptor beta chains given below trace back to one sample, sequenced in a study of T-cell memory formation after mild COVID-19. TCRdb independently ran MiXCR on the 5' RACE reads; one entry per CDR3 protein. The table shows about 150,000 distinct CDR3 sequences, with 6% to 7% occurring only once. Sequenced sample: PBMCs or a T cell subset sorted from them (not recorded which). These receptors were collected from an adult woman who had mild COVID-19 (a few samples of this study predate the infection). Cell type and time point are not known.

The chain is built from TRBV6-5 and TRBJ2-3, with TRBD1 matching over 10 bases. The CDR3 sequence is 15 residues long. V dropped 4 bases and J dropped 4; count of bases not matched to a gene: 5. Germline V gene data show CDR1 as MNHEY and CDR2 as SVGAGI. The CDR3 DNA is TGTGCCAGCAGTTTTGACAGGGGGCGTGCAGATACGCAGTATTTT. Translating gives CASSFDRGRADTQYF.

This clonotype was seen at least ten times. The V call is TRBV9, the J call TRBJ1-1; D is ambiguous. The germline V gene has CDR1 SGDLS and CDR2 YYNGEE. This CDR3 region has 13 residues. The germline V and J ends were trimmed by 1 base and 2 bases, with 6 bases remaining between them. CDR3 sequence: CASSVTPNTEAFF. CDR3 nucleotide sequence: TGTGCCAGCAGCGTAACACCTAACACTGAAGCTTTCTTT. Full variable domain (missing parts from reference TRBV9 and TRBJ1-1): DSGVTQTPKHLITATGQRVTLRCSPRSGDLSVYWYQQSLDQGLQFLIQYYNGEERAKGNILERFSAQQFPDLHSELNLSSLELGDSALYFCASSVTPNTEAFFGQGTRLTVV.